The 22 T cell receptor delta chains below were found in one sample sequenced in a study of γδ T cells in repeated Plasmodium falciparum infection. TCRdb made new clone calls on the multiplex PCR reads using CATT. The table has about 57,000 delta-chain clones, over 1.5% seen once. Bulk repertoires came from Vgamma9/Vdelta2+ or Vdelta2-negative gammadelta T cells flow-sorted from PBMC. Sequenced sample: gamma-delta T cells from blood. The receptors shown here come from a pool of human donors (malaria-infected and uninfected, not separated).

This clone was seen a handful of times. TCRdb shows a much larger clone's protein in place of this DNA's translation, and the two differ at residue 9, likely through a read error; the protein shown is translated from the DNA. This chain links TRDV1 with TRDJ1, with 9 bases fitting TRDD3. Matching the DNA to germline supplied the J gene, which TCRdb does not give. V was pared by 2 bases and J by 0 bases, with 31 bases of the junction left unmatched. Germline-derived CDR1 and CDR2 are TSWWSYY and QGS. The CDR3 length is 25 residues. CDR3 bases: TGTGCTCTTGGGGAAGCGGGCCTATACCTGGGGGATGAAGTGAGGAGGCCATTGTACACCGATAAACTCATCTTT. Its translation: CALGEAGLYLGDEVRRPLYTDKLIF.

This clone was counted ten times or more. TCRdb attributes to this sequence the protein of a much larger clone, which differs from the DNA translation at residue 9; a read error is likely, and the protein displayed is translated from the DNA. This chain links TRDV2 with TRDJ1; 7 bases are shared with TRDD3. The CDR3 covers 18 residues. J gave up 0 bases and V 0 bases, and 12 bases lay outside the gene matches. Germline-derived CDR1 and CDR2 are GEAIGNYY and EKD. The DNA for the CDR3 is TGTGCCTGTGACACCGTCCGGGGGATCCAATTGTACACCGATAAACTCATCTTT. It codes for CACDTVRGIQLYTDKLIF.

The rearrangement uses TRDV1 and TRDJ1; possibly TRDD2 for D (6 bases). The J gene, missing from TCRdb, was assigned here through DNA to germline matching. This CDR3 has 17 amino acids. V shed 2 bases and J shed 1 base, with 17 bases lying between them. Germline V gives CDR1 TSWWSYY, CDR2 QGS. The CDR3 DNA sequence: TGTGCTCTTGGGGAAGCCTTCCCCCCCTTAGGCACCGATAAACTCATCTTT. It yields the protein CALGEAFPPLGTDKLIF.

This clone was observed a few times. The chain recombines TRAV29/DV5 with TRDJ1; D is undetermined. The J gene was missing in TCRdb and was found by matching the end of the DNA to germline. Germline CDR1 NSMFDY, CDR2 ISSIKDK. V lost 4 bases, J lost 7 bases, and 26 bases lay in between. The CDR3 extends over 16 amino acids. CDR3 DNA sequence: TGTGCAGCAGTAGGAACAGGGCCCCCTGTACGAGGTAAACTCATCTTT. It specifies CAAVGTGPPVRGKLIF.

Worth noting for this clone: Within the sample, other DNA sequences also encode this same CDR3. CDR3 sequence (DNA): TGTGCTCTTGGGACCGTTCCGAGGGTGCTAGGGATACCTGGTACCGATAAACTCATCTTT. Its translation is CALGTVPRVLGIPGTDKLIF. The chain couples TRDV1 to TRDJ1; 7 nucleotides align to TRDD3. No J segment appears in TCRdb, so it was assigned here by matching the sequence to germline. Losses at the gene ends were 5 bases for V and 2 bases for J; bases not matched to a gene: 23. The CDR3 runs to 20 residues. The germline gives CDR1 TSWWSYY, CDR2 QGS.

This clone was counted many times. The protein held in TCRdb is that of a much larger clone and does not match this DNA's translation at residue 12, likely because of a read error; the protein shown is translated from the DNA. The V call is TRDV1, the J call TRDJ3, with D possibly TRDD3 on 5 matching bases. The CDR3 has 17 residues. CDR1 TSWWSYY and CDR2 QGS come from the germline V gene. The CDR3 coding sequence is TGTGCTCTTGGGGTAAACCACAGGCCCTGGGACGCCCGACAGATGTTTTTC. It specifies CALGVNHRPWDARQMFF.

Notes on this clone: The protein given by TCRdb reflects a much larger clone and differs at residue 7 from this DNA's translation, likely from a read error; the protein shown is the DNA's translation. The chain combines TRDV1 with TRDJ1; 10 nucleotides match TRDD3. Looked up from germline, CDR1 is TSWWSYY and CDR2 is QGS. The CDR3 totals 20 residues. V lost 0 bases, J lost 3 bases, and 16 bases stayed unmatched. CDR3 sequence reads: CALGELIFWNYWGIPDKLIF. Written as DNA, the CDR3 is TGTGCTCTTGGGGAACTAATCTTCTGGAACTACTGGGGGATCCCCGATAAACTCATCTTT.

Comment on this clone: A far larger clone is one base from this, pointing to a likely read error. Other nucleotide sequences from this sample produce the same CDR3. This chain connects TRDV1 to TRDJ1; D tentatively reads TRDD2 or TRDD3 (9 bases each). CDR3 size: 21 residues. Germline V gene data show CDR1 as TSWWSYY and CDR2 as QGS. Trimming pared 4 bases from V and 3 bases from J, leaving 33 bases between. CDR3 sequence (DNA): TGTGCTCTTGGGGCCCCTTCCTACGTATCCCTACTAGGGGATACGGCCGATAAACTCATCTTT. Protein product: CALGAPSYVSLLGDTADKLIF.

There are a few counts of this clone. The protein given by TCRdb reflects a much larger clone and differs at residue 12 from this DNA's translation, likely from a read error; the protein shown is the DNA's translation. The chain carries TRDV2 and TRDJ1; 13 bases match TRDD3. As TCRdb names no J gene, one was assigned here on the basis of a DNA match to germline. V lost 3 bases and J lost 2; bases outside the gene matches: 14. Germline CDR1 reads GEAIGNYY; CDR2 reads EKD. There are 19 residues in the CDR3. The CDR3 sequence is CACDAATGGYGEYTDKLIF. CDR3 DNA sequence: TGTGCCTGTGACGCCGCTACTGGGGGATACGGGGAGTATACCGATAAACTCATCTTT.

In this sample, this clone turned up many times. This DNA's translation and the protein TCRdb lists, from a much larger clone, do not match at residue 18, likely due to a read error; the protein shown is translated from the DNA. Other DNA sequences of this sample code for an identical CDR3. The V call is TRDV3, the J call TRDJ3; the match to TRDD3 covers 7 bases. The CDR3 extends over 26 amino acids. The germline gives CDR1 TVYSNPD, CDR2 GDNSRS (reference sequence). The V segment lost 1 base and the J segment 2 bases; nucleotides outside the gene matches: 35. The CDR3 loop is CAFNDLTLFETTDVGDSPWDTRQMFF. The CDR3 DNA is TGTGCCTTTAATGATCTAACCCTCTTCGAGACTACTGATGTGGGGGACAGCCCCTGGGACACCCGACAGATGTTTTTC.

This clone has a handful of counts. TCRdb records a much larger clone's protein for this DNA, with a difference at residue 21 that likely arises from a read error; the protein given is the translation of the DNA. V usage is TRDV1 and J usage is TRDJ1; 9 bases fit TRDD2. The length of the CDR3 is 24 residues. In germline, CDR1 is TSWWSYY, CDR2 QGS. Written as DNA, the CDR3 is TGTGCTCTTGGGGAACGTCCTTCCTACGTTCCCTACTTGGGGGTTCATCTATACACCGATAGACTCATCTTT. It yields the protein CALGERPSYVPYLGVHLYTDRLIF.

In the case of this clone: A read error is likely here: a far larger clone is one base away. This specimen includes other DNA sequences encoding the same CDR3. The chain combines TRAV36/DV7 with TRDJ1; TRDD3 matches 8 bases. The J gene is absent in TCRdb and was assigned here via DNA matching to germline. V lost 4 bases, J lost 1 base, and 27 bases stayed unmatched. This CDR3 spans 21 amino acids. Per germline, CDR1 VTNFRS and CDR2 LTSSGIE (reference sequence). CDR3 sequence reads: CAVWALIRRLFLGDVTDKLIF. CDR3 sequence (DNA): TGTGCTGTGTGGGCCCTGATCCGTCGCCTTTTTCTGGGGGACGTCACCGATAAACTCATCTTT.

Ten or more counts support this clone. TCRdb shows a much larger clone's protein in place of this DNA's translation, and the two differ at residue 15, likely through a read error; the protein shown is translated from the DNA. The gene calls are TRDV1 and TRDJ1; 10 bases agree with TRDD3. TCRdb gives no J gene; it was assigned here by matching the DNA to germline. The CDR3 spans 21 residues. Germline V gene data show CDR1 as TSWWSYY and CDR2 as QGS. Losses at the gene ends were 0 bases for V and 3 bases for J; bases not matched to a gene: 19. The DNA for the CDR3 is TGTGCTCTTGGGGAACTTCACCCTACCCCAGATGGGGGATACAACCCCGATAAACTCATCTTT. Its protein is CALGELHPTPDGGYNPDKLIF.

This clone was observed a handful of times. This likely reflects a read error, since a far larger clone is one base away. This CDR3 is also generated by other DNA sequences in the sample. The chain links TRDV2 to TRDJ3; D unresolved. The J gene, left out of TCRdb, was set here by checking the DNA against germline. This CDR3 has 35 residues. Germline values: CDR1 GEAIGNYY, CDR2 EKD. The ends were cut back, 3 bases at V and 0 bases at J, with 65 bases in the middle. The CDR3 coding sequence is TGTGCCTGTGACCCCCCGCGGTTGTGCCACGGCAAAGAATACACCTTGGCCAGGATTCTGTGGATTCAGTCCATTAGCTCCTGGGACACCCGACAGATGTTTTTC. It codes for CACDPPRLCHGKEYTLARILWIQSISSWDTRQMFF.

This clone was seen ten or more times. This likely traces to a read error, being one base from a far larger clone. Other nucleotide sequences from this sample produce the same CDR3. This chain uses TRDV1 with TRDJ1; D is unresolved. The J gene comes from matching the DNA to germline here; TCRdb lacks it. This CDR3 comprises 19 residues. Germline lookup yields CDR1 TSWWSYY and CDR2 QGS. V dropped 1 base and J dropped 0 bases, with 21 bases sitting between them. The CDR3 region is CALGERFTLTLVYTDKLIF. Written as DNA, the CDR3 is TGTGCTCTTGGGGAACGATTTACCCTAACCCTCGTGTACACCGATAAACTCATCTTT.

In its sample, this clone was seen a few times. TCRdb shows a much larger clone's protein in place of this DNA's translation, and the two differ at residue 13, likely through a read error; the protein shown is translated from the DNA. This chain uses TRDV1 with TRDJ1; no clear D. This CDR3 region has 16 residues. Germline V gene sequence: CDR1 TSWWSYY, CDR2 QGS. CDR3 nucleotide sequence: TGTGCTCTTGGGACCCCGGGACTCCGAAACACCGATGAACTCATCTTT. It codes for CALGTPGLRNTDELIF.

This clone was observed a handful of times. This likely stems from a read error, as it lies one base from a far larger clone. Distinct nucleotide sequences in the sample also encode this CDR3. V is TRDV3 and J is TRDJ1, with TRDD3 matching 11 bases. This CDR3 is built from 25 residues. CDR1 is TVYSNPD and CDR2 is GDNSRS in the germline V gene (reference sequence). V lost 3 bases and J lost 0; bases outside the gene matches: 36. Written as DNA, the CDR3 is TGTGCCTTCCCACTAAGTTTCCACGTTCTACATTCGGTACTGGGGGATAAGGAGCACACCGATAAACTCATCTTT. Its protein is CAFPLSFHVLHSVLGDKEHTDKLIF.

Points on this clone: TCRdb records a much larger clone's protein for this DNA, with a difference at residue 11 that likely arises from a read error; the protein given is the translation of the DNA. The chain carries TRDV1 and TRDJ4; 8 positions agree with TRDD3. The CDR3 is made up of 20 amino acids. Germline V gives CDR1 TSWWSYY, CDR2 QGS. After removal of 2 bases from V and 0 bases from J, the junction contained 20 bases not matched to a gene. CDR3 sequence: CALGECYQLGGPRNTRPLIF. CDR3 nucleotides: TGTGCTCTTGGGGAATGCTACCAACTGGGGGGTCCAAGAAATACCAGACCCCTGATCTTT.

This clone occurred many times. A much more abundant neighbour one base away suggests this may be a read error. The chain combines TRDV3 with TRDJ1; 10 bases line up with TRDD3. The CDR3 length is 15 residues. V dropped 2 bases and J dropped 5; count of bases not matched to a gene: 11. Germline assignment: CDR1 TVYSNPD and CDR2 GDNSRS (reference sequence). CDR3 residues: CAFDTGRGIRDKLIF. CDR3 nucleotides: TGTGCCTTTGATACGGGCCGGGGGATACGTGATAAACTCATCTTT. Full variable domain (outside the CDR3, taken from reference TRDV3 and TRDJ1): CDKVTQSSPDQTVASGSEVVLLCTYDTVYSNPDLFWYRIRPDYSFQFVFYGDNSRSEGADFTQGRFSVKHILTQKAFHLVISPVRTEDSATYYCAFDTGRGIRDKLIFGKGTRVTVEP.

Of note for this clone: A far larger clone is off by one base, so a read error is likely. This sample also contains other DNA sequences that code for the same CDR3. The rearrangement joins TRDV1 to TRDJ2, with 11 bases lining up with TRDD3. The J gene, not given by TCRdb, was assigned here from a germline match of the nucleotide sequence. Trimming removed 3 bases from V and 8 bases from J; junction bases left unmatched: 23. Germline V CDR1 and CDR2: TSWWSYY, QGS. This CDR3 contains 21 residues. The CDR3 region is CALGEPSSSYHDWGINAQLFF. CDR3 nucleotides: TGTGCTCTTGGGGAGCCGAGCTCTTCATATCACGACTGGGGGATAAACGCACAACTCTTCTTT.

Of note for this clone: With a far larger clone one base away, a read error is the likely cause. Other DNA sequences in the sample encode the same CDR3. The chain recombines TRDV1 with TRDJ3; 11 bases agree with TRDD3. V lost 0 bases and J lost 4; bases outside the gene matches: 11. Germline V lookup: CDR1 TSWWSYY, CDR2 QGS. This CDR3 is built from 21 residues. The CDR3 region has the DNA TGTGCTCTTGGGGAACTACCCACAGGGTGGGGGATACGATGGGACACCCGACAGATGTTTTTC. Translated: CALGELPTGWGIRWDTRQMFF.

This clone was counted many times. This DNA translates differently at residue 3 from the TCRdb protein, which is that of a much larger clone; a read error is likely, and the protein shown is the DNA's own translation. V is TRDV1 and J is TRDJ1; maybe TRDD3 (5 bases). The length of the CDR3 is 11 residues. CDR1 and CDR2 from the germline V gene are TSWWSYY and QGS. DNA of the CDR3: TGTGCTCGTGGGGAAAATCGTAAACTCATCTTT. It codes for CARGENRKLIF.